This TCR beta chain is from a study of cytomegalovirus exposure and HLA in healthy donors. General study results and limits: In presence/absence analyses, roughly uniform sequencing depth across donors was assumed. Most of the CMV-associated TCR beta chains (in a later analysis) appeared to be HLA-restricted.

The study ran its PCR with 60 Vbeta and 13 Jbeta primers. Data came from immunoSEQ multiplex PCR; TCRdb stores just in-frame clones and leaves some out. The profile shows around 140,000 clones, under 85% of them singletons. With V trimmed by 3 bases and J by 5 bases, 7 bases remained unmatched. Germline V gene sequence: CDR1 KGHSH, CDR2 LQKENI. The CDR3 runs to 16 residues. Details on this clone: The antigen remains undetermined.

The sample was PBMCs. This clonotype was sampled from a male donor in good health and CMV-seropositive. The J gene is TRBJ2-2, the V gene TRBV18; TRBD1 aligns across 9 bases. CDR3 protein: CASSPRDRVRTGELFF. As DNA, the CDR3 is TGTGCCAGCTCACCTAGGGACAGGGTGAGAACCGGGGAGCTGTTTTTT. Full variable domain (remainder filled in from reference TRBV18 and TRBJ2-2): NAGVMQNPRHLVRRRGQEARLRCSPMKGHSHVYWYRQLPEEGLKFMVYLQKENIIDESGMPKERFSAEFPKEGPSILRIQQVVRGDSAAYFCASSPRDRVRTGELFFGEGSRLTVL.